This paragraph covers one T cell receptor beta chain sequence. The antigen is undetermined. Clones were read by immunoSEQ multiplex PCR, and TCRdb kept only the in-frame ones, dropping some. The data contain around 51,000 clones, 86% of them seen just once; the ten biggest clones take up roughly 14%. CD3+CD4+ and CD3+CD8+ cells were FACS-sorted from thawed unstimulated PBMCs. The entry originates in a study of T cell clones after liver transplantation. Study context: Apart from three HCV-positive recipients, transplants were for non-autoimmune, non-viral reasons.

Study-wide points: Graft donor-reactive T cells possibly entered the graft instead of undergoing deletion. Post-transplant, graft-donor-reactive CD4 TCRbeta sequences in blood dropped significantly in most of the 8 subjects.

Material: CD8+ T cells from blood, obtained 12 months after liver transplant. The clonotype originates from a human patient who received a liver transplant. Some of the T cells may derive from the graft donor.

In DNA, the CDR3 is TGTGCCAGCAGCTCAGGGGCGGGGAACACTGAAGCTTTCTTT. It yields the protein CASSSGAGNTEAFF. J is TRBJ1-1 and V is TRBV5-4, with a possible D match to TRBD1 (6 bases). V lost 3 bases to trimming and J lost 1 base, with 10 bases between them. Germline CDR1 and CDR2: SGHNT and YYREEE (reference sequence). This CDR3 has 14 residues.